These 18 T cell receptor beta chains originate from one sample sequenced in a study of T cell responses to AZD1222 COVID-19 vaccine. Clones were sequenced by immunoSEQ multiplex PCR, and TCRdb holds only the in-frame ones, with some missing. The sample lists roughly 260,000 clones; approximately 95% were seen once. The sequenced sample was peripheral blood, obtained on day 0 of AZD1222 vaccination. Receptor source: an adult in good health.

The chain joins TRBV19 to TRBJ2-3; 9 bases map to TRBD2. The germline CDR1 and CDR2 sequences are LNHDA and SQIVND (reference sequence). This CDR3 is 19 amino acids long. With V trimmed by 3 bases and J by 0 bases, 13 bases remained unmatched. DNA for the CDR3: TGTGCCAGTAGTATCATGGTGCTAGCGGGATCCTCTAGCACAGATACGCAGTATTTT. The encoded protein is CASSIMVLAGSSSTDTQYF.

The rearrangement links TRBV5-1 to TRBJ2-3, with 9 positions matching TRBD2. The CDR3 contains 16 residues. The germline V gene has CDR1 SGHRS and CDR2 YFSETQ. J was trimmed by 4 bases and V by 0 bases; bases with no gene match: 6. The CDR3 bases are TGCGCCAGCAGCTTGGTGGCGGGAGGGCCCGCAGATACGCAGTATTTT. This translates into CASSLVAGGPADTQYF.

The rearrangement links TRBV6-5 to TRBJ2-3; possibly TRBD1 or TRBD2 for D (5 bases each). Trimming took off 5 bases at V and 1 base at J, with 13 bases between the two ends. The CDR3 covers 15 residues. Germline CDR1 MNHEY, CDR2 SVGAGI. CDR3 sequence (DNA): TGTGCCAGCAGTCCTCGGGTGGGGGGCACAGATACGCAGTATTTT. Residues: CASSPRVGGTDTQYF.

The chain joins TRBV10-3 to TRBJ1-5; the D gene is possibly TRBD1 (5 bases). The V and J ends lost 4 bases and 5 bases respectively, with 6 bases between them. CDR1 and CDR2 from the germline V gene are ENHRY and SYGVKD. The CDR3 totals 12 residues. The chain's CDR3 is CAISGGDQPQHF. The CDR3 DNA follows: TGTGCCATCAGTGGAGGGGATCAGCCCCAGCATTTT.

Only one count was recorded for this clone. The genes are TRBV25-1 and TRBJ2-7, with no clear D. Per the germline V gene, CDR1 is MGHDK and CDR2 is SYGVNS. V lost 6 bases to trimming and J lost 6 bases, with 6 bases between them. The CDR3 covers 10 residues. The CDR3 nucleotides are TGTGCCAGCAGCTGTGCCGAGCAGTACTTC. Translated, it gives CASSCAEQYF.

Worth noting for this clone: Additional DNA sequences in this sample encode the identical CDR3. CDR3 protein: CASTLGQGINYGYTF. The CDR3 bases are TGTGCCAGCACCCTGGGTCAGGGGATTAACTATGGCTACACCTTC. The chain is built from TRBV28 and TRBJ1-2; tentative D call: TRBD1 (6 bases). Germline V CDR1 and CDR2: MDHEN, SYDVKM. V was trimmed by 7 bases and J by 1 base, leaving 16 bases between them. This CDR3 region has 15 residues.

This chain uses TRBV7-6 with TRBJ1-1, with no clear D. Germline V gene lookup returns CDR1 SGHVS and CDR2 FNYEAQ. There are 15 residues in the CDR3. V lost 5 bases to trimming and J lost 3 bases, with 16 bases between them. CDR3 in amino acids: CASSLRPAGDTEAFF. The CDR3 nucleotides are TGTGCCAGCAGCCTAAGACCAGCCGGGGACACTGAAGCTTTCTTT.

As DNA, the CDR3 is TGTGCCAGCAGCCAGGGGGTGGGTGGTGAGCAGTTCTTC. It specifies CASSQGVGGEQFF. The chain joins TRBV3-1 (or the pseudogene TRBV3-2) to TRBJ2-1; perhaps D is TRBD1 or TRBD2 (5 bases each). V was shortened by 3 bases and J by 9 bases, with 12 bases between the two germline ends. The CDR3 runs to 13 residues. Germline V gene lookup returns CDR1 LGHDT and CDR2 YNNKEL (reference sequence).

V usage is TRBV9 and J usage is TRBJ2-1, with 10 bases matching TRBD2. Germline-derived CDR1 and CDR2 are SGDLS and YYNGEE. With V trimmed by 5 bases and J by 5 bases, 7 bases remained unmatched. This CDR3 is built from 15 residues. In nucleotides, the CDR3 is TGTGCCAGCAGTCTTCTAGCGGGAGTAAACAATGAGCAGTTCTTC. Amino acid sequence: CASSLLAGVNNEQFF.

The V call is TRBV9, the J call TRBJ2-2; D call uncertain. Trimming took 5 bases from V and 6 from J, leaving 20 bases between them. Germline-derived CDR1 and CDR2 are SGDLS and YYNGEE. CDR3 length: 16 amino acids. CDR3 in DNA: TGTGCCAGCAGTCGAGCGATTACGGTAGGAGCCGGGGAGCTGTTTTTT. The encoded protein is CASSRAITVGAGELFF.

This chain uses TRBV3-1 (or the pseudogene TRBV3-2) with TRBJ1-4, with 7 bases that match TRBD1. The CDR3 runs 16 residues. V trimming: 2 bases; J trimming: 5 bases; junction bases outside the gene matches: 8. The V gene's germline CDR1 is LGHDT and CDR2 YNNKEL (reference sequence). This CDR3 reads CASSQRAGTANEKLFF. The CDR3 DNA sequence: TGTGCCAGCAGCCAAAGGGCCGGGACAGCGAATGAAAAACTGTTTTTT.

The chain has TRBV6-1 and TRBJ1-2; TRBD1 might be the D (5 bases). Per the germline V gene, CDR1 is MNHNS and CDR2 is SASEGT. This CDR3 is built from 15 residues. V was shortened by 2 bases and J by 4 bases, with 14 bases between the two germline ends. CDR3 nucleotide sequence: TGTGCCAGCAGTGAATCTTTGGGACTCAGCTATGGCTACACCTTC. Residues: CASSESLGLSYGYTF.

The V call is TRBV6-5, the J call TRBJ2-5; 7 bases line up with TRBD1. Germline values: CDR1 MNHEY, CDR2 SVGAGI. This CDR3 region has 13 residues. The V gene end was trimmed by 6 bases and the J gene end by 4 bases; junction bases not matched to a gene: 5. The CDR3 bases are TGTGCCAGCAGACATCCAGGGGGAGAGACCCAGTACTTC. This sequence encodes CASRHPGGETQYF.

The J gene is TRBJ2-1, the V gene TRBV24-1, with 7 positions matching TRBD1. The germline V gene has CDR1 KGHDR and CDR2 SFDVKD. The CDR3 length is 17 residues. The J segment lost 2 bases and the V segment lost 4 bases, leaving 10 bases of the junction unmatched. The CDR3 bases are TGTGCCACCAGTGACCTCGCCGGGACAGAAACCTACAATGAGCAGTTCTTC. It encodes CATSDLAGTETYNEQFF.

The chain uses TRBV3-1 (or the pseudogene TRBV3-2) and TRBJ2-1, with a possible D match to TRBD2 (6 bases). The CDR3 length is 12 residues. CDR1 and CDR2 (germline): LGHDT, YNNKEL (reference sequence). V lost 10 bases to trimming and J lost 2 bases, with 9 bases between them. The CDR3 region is CATAGTYNEQFF. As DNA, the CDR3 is TGTGCCACCGCGGGGACCTACAATGAGCAGTTCTTC.

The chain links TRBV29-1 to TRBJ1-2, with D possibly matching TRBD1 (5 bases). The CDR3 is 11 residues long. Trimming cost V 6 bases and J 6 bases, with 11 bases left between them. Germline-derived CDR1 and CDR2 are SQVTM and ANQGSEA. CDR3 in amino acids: CSVGGGHGYTF. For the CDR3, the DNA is TGCAGCGTGGGGGGTGGGCATGGCTACACCTTC.

CDR3 sequence (DNA): TGTGCCAGCAGCTTAGGGTCGAGAAACTCTGGAAACACCATATATTTT. This sequence encodes CASSLGSRNSGNTIYF. The rearrangement uses TRBV7-6 and TRBJ1-3; D is unclear. The V and J ends lost 1 base and 0 bases respectively, with 10 bases between them. Per the germline V gene, CDR1 is SGHVS and CDR2 is FNYEAQ. The CDR3 contains 16 residues.

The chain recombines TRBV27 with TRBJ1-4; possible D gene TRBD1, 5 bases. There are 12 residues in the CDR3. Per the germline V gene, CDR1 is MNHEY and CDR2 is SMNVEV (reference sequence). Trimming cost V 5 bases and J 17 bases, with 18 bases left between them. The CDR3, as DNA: TGTGCCAGCAGTCCACGACAGCCTAAGAGTTTTTTT. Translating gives CASSPRQPKSFF.